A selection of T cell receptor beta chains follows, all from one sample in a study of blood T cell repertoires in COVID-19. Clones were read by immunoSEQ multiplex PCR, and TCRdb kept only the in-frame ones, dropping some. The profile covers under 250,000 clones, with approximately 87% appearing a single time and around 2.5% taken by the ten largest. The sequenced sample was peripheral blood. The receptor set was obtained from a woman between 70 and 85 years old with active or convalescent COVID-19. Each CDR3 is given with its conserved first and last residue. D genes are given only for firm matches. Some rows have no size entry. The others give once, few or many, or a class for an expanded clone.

CDR3aa: CASSRGGHDPNTEAFF
CDR3nt: TGTGCCAGCAGTCGGGGGGGACACGACCCGAACACTGAAGCTTTCTTT
len: 16
abundance: NA
j_gene: TRBJ1-1
v_gene: TRBV25-1
d_gene: NA

CDR3aa: CASSLAGTGQSNEQFF
CDR3nt: TGTGCCAGCAGCTTAGCTGGGACAGGGCAAAGCAATGAGCAGTTCTTC
len: 16
abundance: NA
j_gene: TRBJ2-1
v_gene: TRBV11-2
d_gene: TRBD1

CDR3aa: CASSSLGLAGLSKNIQYF
CDR3nt: TGTGCCAGCAGCTCCTTGGGACTAGCGGGACTGTCCAAAAACATTCAGTACTTC
len: 18
abundance: NA
j_gene: TRBJ2-4
v_gene: TRBV11-2
d_gene: TRBD2

CDR3aa: CASSFTGLGFTEAFF
CDR3nt: TGTGCCAGCAGCTTCACAGGGCTTGGGTTCACTGAAGCTTTCTTT
len: 15
abundance: NA
j_gene: TRBJ1-1
v_gene: TRBV5-5
d_gene: NA

CDR3aa: CASSFDRGSGSPLHF
CDR3nt: TGTGCCAGCAGTTTTGATCGGGGATCCGGTTCACCCCTCCACTTT
len: 15
abundance: NA
j_gene: TRBJ1-6
v_gene: TRBV27
d_gene: NA

CDR3aa: CATKTVLGPQHF
CDR3nt: TGTGCCACCAAGACAGTCTTGGGTCCCCAGCATTTT
len: 12
abundance: NA
j_gene: TRBJ1-5
v_gene: TRBV19
d_gene: NA

CDR3aa: CASKGDREYNEQFF
CDR3nt: TGTGCCAGCAAAGGGGACAGGGAGTACAATGAGCAGTTCTTC
len: 14
abundance: NA
j_gene: TRBJ2-1
v_gene: TRBV16
d_gene: TRBD1

CDR3aa: CASSSSTGGDETQYF
CDR3nt: TGCGCCAGCAGCTCCTCCACAGGGGGCGATGAGACCCAGTACTTC
len: 15
abundance: NA
j_gene: TRBJ2-5
v_gene: TRBV5-1
d_gene: TRBD1

CDR3aa: CASSDSMNTEAFF
CDR3nt: TGTGCCAGTAGTGACAGTATGAACACTGAAGCTTTCTTT
len: 13
abundance: NA
j_gene: TRBJ1-1
v_gene: TRBV19
d_gene: NA

CDR3aa: CASSLESSGGGFF
CDR3nt: TGTGCCAGCAGCTTAGAGTCTAGCGGAGGGGGGTTCTTC
len: 13
abundance: NA
j_gene: TRBJ2-1
v_gene: TRBV11-2
d_gene: NA

CDR3aa: CASSHRRQGKNIQYF
CDR3nt: TGTGCCAGTAGTCACAGGAGACAGGGCAAAAACATTCAGTACTTC
len: 15
abundance: NA
j_gene: TRBJ2-4
v_gene: TRBV19
d_gene: TRBD1

CDR3aa: CASGRTGVLAFF
CDR3nt: TGTGCCAGCGGACGGACAGGGGTTTTAGCTTTCTTT
len: 12
abundance: NA
j_gene: TRBJ1-1
v_gene: TRBV12-3/TRBV12-4
d_gene: TRBD1

CDR3aa: CAWTLDRGRGGYTF
CDR3nt: TGTGCCTGGACCCTAGACAGGGGGCGGGGTGGCTACACCTTC
len: 14
abundance: NA
j_gene: TRBJ1-2
v_gene: TRBV30
d_gene: TRBD1

CDR3aa: CASSRAGGRPDTQYF
CDR3nt: TGTGCCAGCAGCCGAGCGGGAGGGCGCCCAGATACGCAGTATTTT
len: 15
abundance: once
j_gene: TRBJ2-3
v_gene: TRBV3-1/TRBV3-2
d_gene: TRBD2

CDR3aa: CASSRVGGPGELFF
CDR3nt: TGCGCCAGCAGTCGGGTGGGAGGGCCCGGGGAGCTGTTTTTT
len: 14
abundance: NA
j_gene: TRBJ2-2
v_gene: TRBV10-2
d_gene: TRBD2

CDR3aa: CASSMGQNNSPLHF
CDR3nt: TGTGCCAGCAGCATGGGACAGAATAATTCACCCCTCCACTTT
len: 14
abundance: NA
j_gene: TRBJ1-6
v_gene: TRBV7-3
d_gene: TRBD1

CDR3aa: CASSWALSGNTIYF
CDR3nt: TGTGCCAGCAGTTGGGCTCTCTCTGGAAACACCATATATTTT
len: 14
abundance: once
j_gene: TRBJ1-3
v_gene: TRBV6-5
d_gene: NA

CDR3aa: CASTLRTSGSTQYF
CDR3nt: TGCGCCAGCACGCTCCGGACTAGCGGGAGTACCCAGTACTTC
len: 14
abundance: NA
j_gene: TRBJ2-5
v_gene: TRBV5-1
d_gene: TRBD2

CDR3aa: CAWSIMDTQYF
CDR3nt: TGTGCCTGGAGTATAATGGATACGCAGTATTTT
len: 11
abundance: NA
j_gene: TRBJ2-3
v_gene: TRBV30
d_gene: NA

CDR3aa: CAWSAGTGIEQYF
CDR3nt: TGTGCCTGGAGCGCCGGGACAGGGATCGAGCAGTACTTC
len: 13
abundance: NA
j_gene: TRBJ2-7
v_gene: TRBV30
d_gene: TRBD1

CDR3aa: CASSQGLNYGYTF
CDR3nt: TGTGCCAGCAGCCAGGGCCTAAACTATGGCTACACCTTC
len: 13
abundance: NA
j_gene: TRBJ1-2
v_gene: TRBV14
d_gene: NA

CDR3aa: CASTLTFGGRATEAFF
CDR3nt: TGTGCCAGCACCCTCACCTTTGGGGGGAGGGCCACTGAAGCTTTCTTT
len: 16
abundance: NA
j_gene: TRBJ1-1
v_gene: TRBV7-6
d_gene: NA

CDR3aa: CASSQDPPTDTQYF
CDR3nt: TGTGCCAGCAGCCAAGACCCTCCCACAGATACGCAGTATTTT
len: 14
abundance: NA
j_gene: TRBJ2-3
v_gene: TRBV4-2
d_gene: NA

CDR3aa: CAAYPGNGQPQHF
CDR3nt: TGTGCCGCGTACCCAGGGAATGGGCAGCCCCAGCATTTT
len: 13
abundance: NA
j_gene: TRBJ1-5
v_gene: TRBV19
d_gene: NA

CDR3aa: CASSLGRGGSPLHF
CDR3nt: TGCGCCAGCAGCTTGGGCAGGGGTGGTTCACCCCTCCACTTT
len: 14
abundance: NA
j_gene: TRBJ1-6
v_gene: TRBV5-1
d_gene: NA

CDR3aa: CASSRSLQGTEAFF
CDR3nt: TGTGCCAGCAGCCGGAGCTTACAGGGCACTGAAGCTTTCTTT
len: 14
abundance: NA
j_gene: TRBJ1-1
v_gene: TRBV5-4
d_gene: NA

CDR3aa: CASSPRSGEGEQYF
CDR3nt: TGTGCCAGCTCACCACGCTCTGGGGAGGGCGAGCAGTACTTC
len: 14
abundance: NA
j_gene: TRBJ2-7
v_gene: TRBV18
d_gene: TRBD2

CDR3aa: CAWSRGGRGDEQFF
CDR3nt: TGTGCCTGGAGTCGGGGGGGCCGAGGGGATGAGCAGTTCTTC
len: 14
abundance: NA
j_gene: TRBJ2-1
v_gene: TRBV30
d_gene: TRBD2

CDR3aa: CSASRGAGLNHGYTF
CDR3nt: TGCAGTGCTAGTCGCGGGGCCGGGCTTAATCATGGCTACACCTTC
len: 15
abundance: NA
j_gene: TRBJ1-2
v_gene: TRBV20-1
d_gene: NA

CDR3aa: CASGPSPSGGTEAFF
CDR3nt: TGTGCTAGTGGTCCGAGCCCTTCAGGGGGCACTGAAGCTTTCTTT
len: 15
abundance: NA
j_gene: TRBJ1-1
v_gene: TRBV12-5
d_gene: TRBD1

CDR3aa: CASSPSYEQYF
CDR3nt: TGTGCCAGCAGTCCTAGCTACGAGCAGTACTTC
len: 11
abundance: NA
j_gene: TRBJ2-7
v_gene: TRBV7-2
d_gene: NA

CDR3aa: CASSLSPQGAIDTQYF
CDR3nt: TGTGCCAGCAGCTTAAGCCCACAGGGGGCGATAGATACGCAGTATTTT
len: 16
abundance: NA
j_gene: TRBJ2-3
v_gene: TRBV7-9
d_gene: TRBD1

CDR3aa: CASSRVAVGKAKNIQYF
CDR3nt: TGTGCCAGCAGTCGCGTCGCGGTTGGTAAAGCCAAAAACATTCAGTACTTC
len: 17
abundance: NA
j_gene: TRBJ2-4
v_gene: TRBV28
d_gene: NA

CDR3aa: CASSHGEGSPLHF
CDR3nt: TGTGCCAGCAGCCATGGAGAGGGATCACCCCTCCACTTT
len: 13
abundance: NA
j_gene: TRBJ1-6
v_gene: TRBV5-8
d_gene: NA

CDR3aa: CASSLAAGPDTQYF
CDR3nt: TGTGCCAGCAGTTTAGCGGCGGGCCCAGATACGCAGTATTTT
len: 14
abundance: NA
j_gene: TRBJ2-3
v_gene: TRBV28
d_gene: NA

CDR3aa: CASSSYPGQGQDSPLHF
CDR3nt: TGTGCCAGTAGTTCTTATCCGGGACAGGGTCAAGATTCACCCCTCCACTTT
len: 17
abundance: NA
j_gene: TRBJ1-6
v_gene: TRBV19
d_gene: TRBD1

CDR3aa: CASSLTPTGSGANVLTF
CDR3nt: TGCGCCAGCAGCTTGACTCCTACGGGCTCTGGGGCCAACGTCCTGACTTTC
len: 17
abundance: few
j_gene: TRBJ2-6
v_gene: TRBV5-1
d_gene: NA

CDR3aa: CASSISPGQGAYGYTF
CDR3nt: TGTGCCAGTAGTATAAGCCCGGGACAGGGGGCCTATGGCTACACCTTC
len: 16
abundance: few
j_gene: TRBJ1-2
v_gene: TRBV19
d_gene: TRBD1

CDR3aa: CASSRDRLLGNTIYF
CDR3nt: TGTGCCAGTAGCAGGGACAGGTTGCTTGGAAACACCATATATTTT
len: 15
abundance: NA
j_gene: TRBJ1-3
v_gene: TRBV19
d_gene: TRBD1

CDR3aa: CSGGDSRGYTF
CDR3nt: TGCAGCGGAGGGGACAGTCGCGGCTACACCTTC
len: 11
abundance: NA
j_gene: TRBJ1-2
v_gene: TRBV29-1
d_gene: TRBD1